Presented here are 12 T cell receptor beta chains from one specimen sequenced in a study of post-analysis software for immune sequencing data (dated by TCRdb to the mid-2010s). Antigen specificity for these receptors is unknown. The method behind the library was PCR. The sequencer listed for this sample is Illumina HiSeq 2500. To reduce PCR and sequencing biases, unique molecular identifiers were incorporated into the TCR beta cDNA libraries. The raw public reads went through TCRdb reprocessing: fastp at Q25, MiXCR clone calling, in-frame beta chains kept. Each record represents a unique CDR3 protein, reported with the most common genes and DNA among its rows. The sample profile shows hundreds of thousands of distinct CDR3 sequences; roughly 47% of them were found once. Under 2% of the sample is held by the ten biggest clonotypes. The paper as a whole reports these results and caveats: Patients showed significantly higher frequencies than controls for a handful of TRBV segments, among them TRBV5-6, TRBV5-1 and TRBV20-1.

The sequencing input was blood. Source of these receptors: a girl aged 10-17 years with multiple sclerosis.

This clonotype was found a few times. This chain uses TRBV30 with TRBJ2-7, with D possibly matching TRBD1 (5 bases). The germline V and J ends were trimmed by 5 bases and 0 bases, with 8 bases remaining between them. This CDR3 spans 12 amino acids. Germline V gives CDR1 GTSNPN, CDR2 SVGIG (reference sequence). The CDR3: CAWADNSYEQYF. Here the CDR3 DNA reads TGTGCCTGGGCGGACAACTCCTACGAGCAGTACTTC. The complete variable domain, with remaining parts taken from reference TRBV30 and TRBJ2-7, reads SQTIHQWPATLVQPVGSPLSLECTVEGTSNPNLYWYRQAAGRGLQLLFYSVGIGQISSEVPQNLSASRPQDRQFILSSKKLLLSDSGFYLCAWADNSYEQYFGPGTRLTVT.

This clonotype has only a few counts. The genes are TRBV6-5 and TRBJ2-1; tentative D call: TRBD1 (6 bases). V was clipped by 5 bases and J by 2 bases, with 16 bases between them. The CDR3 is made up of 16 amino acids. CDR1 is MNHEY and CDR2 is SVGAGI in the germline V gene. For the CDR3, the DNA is TGTGCCAGCAGTCGTTCCAACAGGGCCCCCTACAATGAGCAGTTCTTC. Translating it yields CASSRSNRAPYNEQFF.

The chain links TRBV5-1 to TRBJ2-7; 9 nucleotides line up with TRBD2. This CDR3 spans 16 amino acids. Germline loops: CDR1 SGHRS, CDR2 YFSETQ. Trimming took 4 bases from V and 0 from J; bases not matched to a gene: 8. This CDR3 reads CASSPHVAGDSYEQYF. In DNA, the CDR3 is TGCGCCAGCAGCCCCCATGTAGCGGGGGACTCCTACGAGCAGTACTTC. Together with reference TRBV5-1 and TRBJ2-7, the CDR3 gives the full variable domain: KAGVTQTPRYLIKTRGQQVTLSCSPISGHRSVSWYQQTPGQGLQFLFEYFSETQRNKGNFPGRFSGRQFSNSRSEMNVSTLELGDSALYLCASSPHVAGDSYEQYFGPGTRLTVT.

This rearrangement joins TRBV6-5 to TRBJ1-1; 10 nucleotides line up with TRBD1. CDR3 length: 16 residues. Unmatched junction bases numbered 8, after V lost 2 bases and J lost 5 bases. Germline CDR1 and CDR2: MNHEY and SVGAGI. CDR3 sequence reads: CASSYVGQGGKTEAFF. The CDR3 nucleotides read TGTGCCAGCAGTTACGTAGGACAGGGGGGCAAAACTGAAGCTTTCTTT.

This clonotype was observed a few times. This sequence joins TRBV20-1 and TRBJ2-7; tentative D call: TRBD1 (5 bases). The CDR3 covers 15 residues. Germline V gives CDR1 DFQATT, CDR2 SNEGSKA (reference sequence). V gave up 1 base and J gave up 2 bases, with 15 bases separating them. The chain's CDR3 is CSARAFRGPAYEQYF. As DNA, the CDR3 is TGCAGTGCTAGAGCGTTTAGGGGCCCTGCCTACGAGCAGTACTTC.

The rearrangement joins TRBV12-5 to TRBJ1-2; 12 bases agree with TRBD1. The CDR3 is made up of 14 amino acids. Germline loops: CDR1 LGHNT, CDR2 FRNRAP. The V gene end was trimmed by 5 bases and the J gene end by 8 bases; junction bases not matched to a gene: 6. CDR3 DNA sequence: TGTGCTAGTGGTGGCCCGGGACAGGGGGCGGGCTACACCTTC. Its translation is CASGGPGQGAGYTF.

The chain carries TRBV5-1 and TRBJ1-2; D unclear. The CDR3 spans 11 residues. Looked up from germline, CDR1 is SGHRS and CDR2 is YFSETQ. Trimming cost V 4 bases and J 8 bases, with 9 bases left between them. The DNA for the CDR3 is TGCGCCAGCAGCGTAGGTACCGGCTACACCTTC. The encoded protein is CASSVGTGYTF.

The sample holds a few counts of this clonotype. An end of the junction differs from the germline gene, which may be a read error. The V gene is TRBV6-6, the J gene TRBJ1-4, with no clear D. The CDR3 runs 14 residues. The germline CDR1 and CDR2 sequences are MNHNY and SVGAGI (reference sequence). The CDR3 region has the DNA TGTGCTAGCAGTTACTCGTTTGGGAGTGAAAAACTGTTTTTT. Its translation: CASSYSFGSEKLFF.

CDR3 amino acids: CAIIDGPGNTEAFF. As DNA, the CDR3 is TGTGCCATCATTGACGGACCGGGGAACACTGAAGCTTTCTTT. The chain is built from TRBV10-3 and TRBJ1-1; D gene unclear. Per germline, CDR1 ENHRY and CDR2 SYGVKD. The V end lost 7 bases, the J end lost 1 base, and 13 bases lay between the germline ends. This CDR3 has 14 residues.

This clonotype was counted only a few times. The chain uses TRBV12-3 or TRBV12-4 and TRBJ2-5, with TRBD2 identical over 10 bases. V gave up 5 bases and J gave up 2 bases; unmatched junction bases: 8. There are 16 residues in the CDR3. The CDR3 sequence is CASSPPWTSGQETQYF. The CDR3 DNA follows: TGTGCCAGCAGTCCACCTTGGACTAGCGGACAAGAGACCCAGTACTTC.

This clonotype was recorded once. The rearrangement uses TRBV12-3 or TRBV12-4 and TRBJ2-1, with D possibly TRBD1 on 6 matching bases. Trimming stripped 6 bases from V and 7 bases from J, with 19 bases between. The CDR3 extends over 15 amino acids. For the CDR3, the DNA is TGTGCCAGCAGCCTGGACAGAACCGTAGGTAATGAGCAGTTCTTC. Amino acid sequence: CASSLDRTVGNEQFF.

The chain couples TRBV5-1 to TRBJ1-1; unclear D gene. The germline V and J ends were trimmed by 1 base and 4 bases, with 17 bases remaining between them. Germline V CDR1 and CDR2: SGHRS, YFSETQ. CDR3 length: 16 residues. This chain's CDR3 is CASSLYSPASATEAFF. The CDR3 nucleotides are TGCGCCAGCAGCTTGTACAGTCCCGCTTCGGCCACTGAAGCTTTCTTT. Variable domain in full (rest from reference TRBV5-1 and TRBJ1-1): KAGVTQTPRYLIKTRGQQVTLSCSPISGHRSVSWYQQTPGQGLQFLFEYFSETQRNKGNFPGRFSGRQFSNSRSEMNVSTLELGDSALYLCASSLYSPASATEAFFGQGTRLTVV.